Listed here are 22 T cell receptor beta chains from one sample, sequenced in a study of shared clonotypes between healthy human individuals. Generated by immunoSEQ multiplex PCR, the TCRdb table keeps only in-frame clones and is missing some. The top ten hold around 0.35% of the sample, which has roughly 2,300,000 clones, about 90% seen once. The source material was naive CD4+ T cells from PBMCs. Stated subset: CD45RA+ positively selected. The receptors stem from a man between 18 and 35 years old in good health. Some clones in this sample may be carry-over from other donors' samples.

The rearrangement joins TRBV5-6 to TRBJ1-3; possible D gene TRBD1, 6 bases. The V gene lost 3 bases and the J gene lost 4 bases, with 14 bases spanning the gap. The CDR3 has 15 amino acids. Germline V gene lookup returns CDR1 SGHDT and CDR2 YYEEEE. The CDR3: CASSSAGAGGNTIYF. DNA of the CDR3: TGTGCCAGCAGCTCCGCAGGGGCGGGGGGAAACACCATATATTTT.

With regard to this clone: Other DNA sequences in this sample translate to the same CDR3. This sequence joins TRBV18 and TRBJ1-1; D uncertain. CDR1 is KGHSH, CDR2 LQKENI, per germline. V was cut by 3 bases and J by 1 base, with 6 bases left in between. The CDR3 is 13 residues long. CDR3 DNA sequence: TGTGCCAGCTCACCTGGAACGAACACTGAAGCTTTCTTT. Protein product: CASSPGTNTEAFF.

J is TRBJ2-5 and V is TRBV5-4, with 8 nucleotides matching TRBD1. Trimming took 2 bases from V and 3 from J; bases not matched to a gene: 3. The CDR3 is 14 residues long. Germline CDR1 is SGHNT and CDR2 is YYREEE (reference sequence). The CDR3 reads CASSLKGQEETQYF. CDR3 nucleotide sequence: TGTGCCAGCAGCTTAAAGGGACAGGAAGAGACCCAGTACTTC.

This chain uses TRBV27 with TRBJ2-7; TRBD1 matches 10 bases. CDR1 MNHEY and CDR2 SMNVEV come from the germline V gene (reference sequence). Trimming cost V 5 bases and J 1 base; bases outside gene matches: 5. The CDR3 length is 15 residues. The CDR3 reads CASSGGQGFSYEQYF. The CDR3, as DNA: TGTGCCAGCAGTGGGGGACAGGGGTTTTCCTACGAGCAGTACTTC.

V usage is TRBV9 and J usage is TRBJ2-1; TRBD2 aligns across 9 bases. Germline V lookup: CDR1 SGDLS, CDR2 YYNGEE. The CDR3 spans 15 residues. J was trimmed by 5 bases and V by 4 bases; bases with no gene match: 7. CDR3 bases: TGTGCCAGCAGCCCCTTAGCGGGAGTCCACAATGAGCAGTTCTTC. Translated: CASSPLAGVHNEQFF.

The chain joins TRBV28 to TRBJ1-1; D uncertain. Germline lookup yields CDR1 MDHEN and CDR2 SYDVKM. The CDR3 totals 12 residues. V lost 5 bases to trimming and J lost 4 bases, with 8 bases between them. The CDR3 nucleotides read TGTGCCAGCAGTCCCTATGTCACTGAAGCTTTCTTT. The encoded protein is CASSPYVTEAFF.

A remark on this clone: The identical CDR3 is also encoded by other nucleotide sequences in the sample. The CDR3 protein is CASSFTDTQYF. The CDR3 DNA reads as TGTGCCAGCAGTTTTACTGATACGCAGTATTTT. The chain couples TRBV28 to TRBJ2-3; D not resolved. The germline V and J ends were trimmed by 3 bases and 6 bases, with 4 bases remaining between them. The germline V gene encodes CDR1 MDHEN and CDR2 SYDVKM. There are 11 residues in the CDR3. The variable domain in full, with the rest retrieved from reference TRBV28 and TRBJ2-3, is DVKVTQSSRYLVKRTGEKVFLECVQDMDHENMFWYRQDPGLGLRLIYFSYDVKMKEKGDIPEGYSVSREKKERFSLILESASTNQTSMYLCASSFTDTQYFGPGTRLTVL.

This clone has a handful of counts. The same CDR3 can be traced to other DNA sequences in this sample. V usage is TRBV30 and J usage is TRBJ1-5; D uncertain. Germline V CDR1 and CDR2: GTSNPN, SVGIG (reference sequence). The CDR3 covers 12 residues. V was clipped by 3 bases and J by 1 base, with 4 bases between them. The CDR3 DNA reads as TGTGCCTGGAGCGGCAGCAATCAGCCCCAGCATTTT. Encoded protein: CAWSGSNQPQHF.

The J gene is TRBJ2-1, the V gene TRBV28; 8 nucleotides line up with TRBD2. V gave up 5 bases and J gave up 8 bases; unmatched junction bases: 17. The CDR3 spans 17 residues. The germline CDR1 and CDR2 sequences are MDHEN and SYDVKM. The CDR3 region has the DNA TGTGCCAGCAGTCCCTATATCGGGGGGGAGGGTGGCGATGAGCAGTTCTTC. Translating it yields CASSPYIGGEGGDEQFF.

The chain links TRBV7-2 to TRBJ1-1; D possibly corresponds to TRBD1 (5 bases). Germline-derived CDR1 and CDR2 are SGHTA and FQGNSA. The CDR3 contains 12 residues. V was trimmed by 1 base and J by 11 bases, leaving 11 bases between them. The CDR3 is CASSLGSGDAFF. The CDR3 DNA follows: TGTGCCAGCAGCTTAGGTTCTGGGGACGCTTTCTTT. The whole variable domain, filled in from reference TRBV7-2 and TRBJ1-1, reads GAGVSQSPSNKVTEKGKDVELRCDPISGHTALYWYRQSLGQGLEFLIYFQGNSAPDKSGLPSDRFSAERTGGSVSTLTIQRTQQEDSAVYLCASSLGSGDAFFGQGTRLTVV.

V is TRBV5-1 and J is TRBJ2-7; D is unclear. The CDR3 runs 13 residues. CDR1 and CDR2 from the germline V gene are SGHRS and YFSETQ. Trimming took 0 bases from V and 6 from J, leaving 10 bases between them. The CDR3 DNA sequence: TGCGCCAGCAGCTTGGAACCCTCCCGCGAGCAGTACTTC. This gives the protein CASSLEPSREQYF.

The chain joins TRBV28 to TRBJ2-1; D possibly uses TRBD1 or TRBD2 (5 bases each). This CDR3 comprises 12 residues. Germline CDR1 MDHEN, CDR2 SYDVKM. Trimming shortened V by 2 bases and J by 8 bases, and 7 bases separated the two germline ends. CDR3 in amino acids: CASSLQGHEQFF. The CDR3 bases are TGTGCCAGCAGTTTACAGGGACATGAGCAGTTCTTC.

The J gene is TRBJ1-1, the V gene TRBV12-2; the table names TRBD1, a call not compared with the DNA. TRBV12-2 is a documented pseudogene. CDR3 length: 15 amino acids. The CDR3 DNA follows: TGTGCAAGTCGCTTAGTCCCGGGACAAGAGAAAGGGGCTTTCTTT. This translates into CASRLVPGQEKGAFF.

The rearrangement uses TRBV29-1 and TRBJ2-1; D is perhaps TRBD1 (5 bases). Germline V gives CDR1 SQVTM, CDR2 ANQGSEA. The CDR3 has 16 residues. V gave up 0 bases and J gave up 3 bases, with 15 bases separating them. The CDR3 sequence: CSVEDQGRGGYNEQFF. CDR3 bases: TGCAGCGTTGAAGATCAGGGAAGGGGTGGCTACAATGAGCAGTTCTTC.

On this clone itself: The same CDR3 arises from other DNA sequences in this sample as well. The rearrangement joins TRBV25-1 to TRBJ1-5, with 7 bases aligning to TRBD1. V shed 3 bases and J 5 bases; nucleotides not matched to a gene: 7. Germline V gives CDR1 MGHDK, CDR2 SYGVNS. The CDR3 is 15 residues long. The CDR3 DNA reads TGTGCCAGCAGTGAGGAGGGCAGGGGGGATCAGCCCCAGCATTTT. Its protein product is CASSEEGRGDQPQHF.

This chain links TRBV18 with TRBJ2-7; D is tentatively TRBD1 or TRBD2 (6 bases each). The germline CDR1 and CDR2 sequences are KGHSH and LQKENI. Trimming removed 2 bases from V and 3 bases from J, with 11 bases in between. There are 14 residues in the CDR3. CDR3 region: CASSPAGQYYEQYF. DNA for the CDR3: TGTGCCAGCTCACCAGCGGGACAATACTACGAGCAGTACTTC.

The chain couples TRBV28 to TRBJ2-7; 9 nucleotides match TRBD1. Germline CDR1 and CDR2: MDHEN and SYDVKM. Trimming took 4 bases from V and 11 from J; bases not matched to a gene: 12. This CDR3 is built from 14 residues. CDR3 sequence: CASSSTGGDPWKYF. The DNA of the CDR3 is TGTGCCAGCAGTTCGACAGGGGGGGACCCATGGAAGTACTTC. Together with reference TRBV28 and TRBJ2-7, the CDR3 gives the full variable domain: DVKVTQSSRYLVKRTGEKVFLECVQDMDHENMFWYRQDPGLGLRLIYFSYDVKMKEKGDIPEGYSVSREKKERFSLILESASTNQTSMYLCASSSTGGDPWKYFGPGTRLTVT.

The chain links TRBV28 to TRBJ2-7, with 10 bases lining up with TRBD1. The CDR3 is 14 residues long. V shed 8 bases and J 4 bases; nucleotides not matched to a gene: 8. Germline V gives CDR1 MDHEN, CDR2 SYDVKM. The CDR3 DNA reads TGTGCCAGCGGGACGACAGGGGGCACTTACGAGCAGTACTTC. Residues: CASGTTGGTYEQYF.

The chain couples TRBV29-1 to TRBJ2-1, with 7 bases identical to TRBD2. Trimming removed 4 bases from V and 3 bases from J; junction bases left unmatched: 9. Germline CDR1 SQVTM, CDR2 ANQGSEA. The CDR3 contains 15 residues. CDR3 coding DNA: TGCAGCGTTGCTGTACGGGAGGCCCTCTACAATGAGCAGTTCTTC. Encoded protein: CSVAVREALYNEQFF.

The J gene is TRBJ2-1, the V gene TRBV7-2; 7 positions match TRBD2. The germline V gene encodes CDR1 SGHTA and CDR2 FQGNSA. The CDR3 sequence is 16 residues long. Germline trimming cut 5 bases from V and 4 bases from J; bases unmatched to any gene: 11. Written as DNA, the CDR3 is TGTGCCAGCAGCCTCCATACCGGGAGGTTATACAATGAGCAGTTCTTC. Protein sequence: CASSLHTGRLYNEQFF.

The rearrangement joins TRBV5-1 to TRBJ2-7; no firm D call. The CDR3 has 13 residues. In germline, CDR1 is SGHRS, CDR2 YFSETQ. V was cut by 0 bases and J by 7 bases, with 11 bases left in between. This CDR3 is CASSLVTDGEQYF. DNA for the CDR3: TGCGCCAGCAGCTTGGTGACCGACGGGGAGCAGTACTTC.

The genes are TRBV18 and TRBJ2-2; D might be TRBD1 (6 bases). Trimming left V 4 bases short and J 5 bases short, with 20 bases between. The CDR3 length is 17 residues. From germline, CDR1 is KGHSH and CDR2 LQKENI. The CDR3 region is CASSQYYRTADTGELFF. The CDR3 nucleotides read TGTGCCAGCTCACAATACTACAGGACAGCGGATACCGGGGAGCTGTTTTTT. Complete variable domain (other parts from reference TRBV18 and TRBJ2-2): NAGVMQNPRHLVRRRGQEARLRCSPMKGHSHVYWYRQLPEEGLKFMVYLQKENIIDESGMPKERFSAEFPKEGPSILRIQQVVRGDSAAYFCASSQYYRTADTGELFFGEGSRLTVL.